The rows below give T cell receptor beta chains drawn from one sample of a study of blood T cell repertoires in COVID-19. The repertoire was sequenced with immunoSEQ multiplex PCR; TCRdb's copy has only in-frame clones and lacks some. This sample yields about 27,000 clones, of which roughly 91% are seen a single time; about 15% belongs to the top ten. The sample taken for sequencing was peripheral blood. These TCRs come from a human donor with active COVID-19. The donor label of this sample is uncertain. The CDR3 runs from the conserved cysteine through the conserved F or W. The order of the fields is J gene, clone size, D gene, V gene, CDR3 DNA, CDR3 protein. The D gene is left open where the match is weak. The size entry is marked missing in some rows and otherwise reads once, few, many or a size class.

j_gene: TRBJ1-4
abundance: -
d_gene: -
v_gene: TRBV4-1
CDR3nt: TGCGCCAGCAGCCCGAACGGGGAGGAACTGTTTTTT
CDR3aa: CASSPNGEELFF

j_gene: TRBJ2-7
abundance: -
d_gene: -
v_gene: TRBV19
CDR3nt: TGTGCCAGTAGTTCACAAGGAGAGTCCTACGAGCAGTACTTC
CDR3aa: CASSSQGESYEQYF

j_gene: TRBJ2-7
abundance: -
d_gene: TRBD1
v_gene: TRBV5-1
CDR3nt: TGCGCCAGCAGCACGCCGGGACAGGATTACGAGCAGTACTTC
CDR3aa: CASSTPGQDYEQYF

j_gene: TRBJ2-7
abundance: -
d_gene: TRBD1
v_gene: TRBV20-1
CDR3nt: TGCAGTGCTAGTTTGGGACAGAGCCGTGGGCAGTACTTC
CDR3aa: CSASLGQSRGQYF

j_gene: TRBJ2-7
abundance: few
d_gene: TRBD2
v_gene: TRBV27
CDR3nt: TGTGCCAGCATCTTACTGCACCGGGACTATATCTACGAGCAGTACTTC
CDR3aa: CASILLHRDYIYEQYF

j_gene: TRBJ2-1
abundance: -
d_gene: -
v_gene: TRBV4-2
CDR3nt: TGTGCCAGCAGCCAAGAAAGGCTAGCTACCTACAATGAGCAGTTCTTC
CDR3aa: CASSQERLATYNEQFF

j_gene: TRBJ2-3
abundance: -
d_gene: TRBD2
v_gene: TRBV5-1
CDR3nt: TGCGCCAGCAGCGCGAGACTAGCGGGAGTCCTCACAGATACGCAGTATTTT
CDR3aa: CASSARLAGVLTDTQYF

j_gene: TRBJ2-7
abundance: -
d_gene: -
v_gene: TRBV28
CDR3nt: TGTGCCAGCAGTCCCGGGACAAGATCCTACGAGCAGTACTTC
CDR3aa: CASSPGTRSYEQYF

j_gene: TRBJ2-3
abundance: -
d_gene: TRBD2
v_gene: TRBV27
CDR3nt: TGTGCCAGCAGTTTATCGATGGGGTTAGCGGGAGAGACAGATACGCAGTATTTT
CDR3aa: CASSLSMGLAGETDTQYF

j_gene: TRBJ2-3
abundance: -
d_gene: TRBD1
v_gene: TRBV5-6
CDR3nt: TGTGCCAGCAGTTCAACGGGACAGGGCGCAGATACGCAGTATTTT
CDR3aa: CASSSTGQGADTQYF

j_gene: TRBJ2-5
abundance: -
d_gene: TRBD2
v_gene: TRBV4-3
CDR3nt: TGCGCCAGCAGCCAAGCTGCAGCGGGAGGGCCAGGAGAGACCCAGTACTTC
CDR3aa: CASSQAAAGGPGETQYF

j_gene: TRBJ2-1
abundance: -
d_gene: -
v_gene: TRBV4-1
CDR3nt: TGCGCCAGCAGCCAGGAGGGGTCCGGGGCACCACTTAGGGAGCAGTTCTTC
CDR3aa: CASSQEGSGAPLREQFF

j_gene: TRBJ2-7
abundance: -
d_gene: -
v_gene: TRBV5-1
CDR3nt: TGCGCCAGCAGCCCGCCCGGGGTGGCAGGTTCCTACGAGCAGTACTTC
CDR3aa: CASSPPGVAGSYEQYF

j_gene: TRBJ2-7
abundance: -
d_gene: TRBD1
v_gene: TRBV6-2/TRBV6-3
CDR3nt: TGTGCCAGCAGTAACCTACAGGGGGCTCTTCCTAGGGAGCAGTACTTC
CDR3aa: CASSNLQGALPREQYF

j_gene: TRBJ1-1
abundance: -
d_gene: -
v_gene: TRBV6-4
CDR3nt: TGTGCCAGCAGAGTACAGGGGAACACTGAAGCTTTCTTT
CDR3aa: CASRVQGNTEAFF

j_gene: TRBJ2-7
abundance: -
d_gene: TRBD2
v_gene: TRBV7-2
CDR3nt: TGTGCCAGCAGCTTAGGGGCTAGCGGGGGGGGTTACGAGCAGTACTTC
CDR3aa: CASSLGASGGGYEQYF

j_gene: TRBJ2-5
abundance: -
d_gene: -
v_gene: TRBV3-1/TRBV3-2
CDR3nt: TGTGCCAGCAGCCAGGGGAGCACCGTCCAAGAGACCCAGTACTTC
CDR3aa: CASSQGSTVQETQYF

j_gene: TRBJ2-7
abundance: -
d_gene: -
v_gene: TRBV5-1
CDR3nt: TGCGCCAGCAGCCTCCGGGACATGGATGTCTACGAGCAGTACTTC
CDR3aa: CASSLRDMDVYEQYF

j_gene: TRBJ1-1
abundance: -
d_gene: TRBD1
v_gene: TRBV6-5
CDR3nt: TGTGCCAGCAGTTACATCGGGGGACAGGGGGCTACTGAAGCTTTCTTT
CDR3aa: CASSYIGGQGATEAFF